Following are 21 T cell receptor beta chains from one sample sequenced in a study of cytomegalovirus exposure and HLA in healthy donors. Profiling relied on immunoSEQ multiplex PCR, and the TCRdb table lists in-frame clones only, not all of them. This table holds about 130,000 clones, 88% found once. Sequenced sample: PBMCs. The source of these receptors is a man younger than 40 in good health and CMV-seronegative.

The count of this clone is one. The chain is built from TRBV5-1 and TRBJ2-1, with 15 nucleotides matching TRBD2. CDR3 size: 15 residues. Germline CDR1 SGHRS, CDR2 YFSETQ. V was clipped by 3 bases and J by 8 bases; unmatched bases: 3. CDR3 nucleotides: TGCGCCAGCAGCTGGGGACTAGCGGGAGGAGATGAGCAGTTCTTC. It translates to CASSWGLAGGDEQFF.

The CDR3 protein is CASSPQRDNGELFF. The DNA for the CDR3 is TGTGCCAGCTCACCTCAGCGGGATAACGGGGAGCTGTTTTTT. The rearrangement links TRBV18 to TRBJ2-2, with 7 bases that match TRBD2. The CDR3 is 14 amino acids. Germline CDR1 KGHSH, CDR2 LQKENI. The ends lost 3 bases at V and 7 bases at J; junction bases unmatched: 5.

In its sample, this clone was seen a few times. The genes are TRBV2 and TRBJ2-2; a weak D match, TRBD1 (5 bases). This CDR3 region has 13 residues. Germline V lookup: CDR1 SNHLY, CDR2 FYNNEI. V lost 4 bases to trimming and J lost 4 bases, with 7 bases between them. Here the CDR3 DNA reads TGTGCCAGCAGTGGACAGCTCACCGGGGAGCTGTTTTTT. Amino acid sequence: CASSGQLTGELFF.

This chain joins TRBV9 and TRBJ2-5; 9 bases map to TRBD1. Trimming took 4 bases from V and 5 from J; bases not matched to a gene: 12. Germline CDR1 reads SGDLS; CDR2 reads YYNGEE. This CDR3 has 16 amino acids. The CDR3 DNA reads as TGTGCCAGCAGCCCGAGGACAGGGGATGTTGTTGAGACCCAGTACTTC. Amino acids: CASSPRTGDVVETQYF.

J is TRBJ2-6 and V is TRBV9; a possible D gene is TRBD1 (6 bases). Trimming stripped 3 bases from V and 2 bases from J, with 9 bases between. Germline loops: CDR1 SGDLS, CDR2 YYNGEE. This CDR3 spans 15 amino acids. CDR3 in amino acids: CASSAWDTGANVLTF. CDR3 DNA sequence: TGTGCCAGCAGCGCGTGGGACACTGGGGCCAACGTCCTGACTTTC.

The CDR3 reads CATSTSRDYSYEQYF. CDR3 bases: TGTGCCACCAGCACCAGCCGGGACTACAGCTACGAGCAGTACTTC. The V and J genes are TRBV15 and TRBJ2-7; 7 positions agree with TRBD2. Germline V lookup: CDR1 LNHNV, CDR2 YYDKDF (reference sequence). This CDR3 contains 15 residues. With 4 bases clipped from V and 3 bases from J, the junction kept 9 bases outside the gene matches.

The J gene is TRBJ2-1, the V gene TRBV27; possible D gene TRBD2, 6 bases. The V gene lost 6 bases and the J gene lost 10 bases, with 16 bases spanning the gap. This CDR3 comprises 13 residues. Germline CDR1 reads MNHEY; CDR2 reads SMNVEV (reference sequence). The CDR3 here is CASRGLPKWEQFF. The DNA of the CDR3 is TGTGCCAGCAGGGGACTCCCTAAATGGGAGCAGTTCTTC.

The gene calls are TRBV18 and TRBJ2-7; a weak D match, TRBD1 (6 bases). V was trimmed by 2 bases and J by 3 bases, leaving 14 bases between them. Per germline, CDR1 KGHSH and CDR2 LQKENI. The CDR3 contains 15 residues. The CDR3 sequence: CASSPEDSPGYEQYF. CDR3 sequence (DNA): TGTGCCAGCTCACCAGAGGACAGCCCTGGCTACGAGCAGTACTTC.

V is TRBV7-2 and J is TRBJ1-5; TRBD1 might be the D (5 bases). Trimming stripped 1 base from V and 4 bases from J, with 11 bases between. The CDR3 runs to 15 residues. The germline V gene has CDR1 SGHTA and CDR2 FQGNSA. CDR3 sequence reads: CASSLVSGGNQPQHF. In DNA, the CDR3 is TGTGCCAGCAGCTTAGTAAGTGGGGGGAATCAGCCCCAGCATTTT.

The rearrangement joins TRBV7-2 to TRBJ2-1; 7 bases map to TRBD2. J gave up 9 bases and V 0 bases, and 11 bases lay outside the gene matches. CDR1 is SGHTA, CDR2 FQGNSA, per germline. The CDR3 is 16 residues long. The CDR3 DNA reads as TGTGCCAGCAGCTTAGCGGGTGGCGGGAGACTGGTTGAGCAGTTCTTC. Amino acid sequence: CASSLAGGGRLVEQFF. The complete variable domain, with remaining parts taken from reference TRBV7-2 and TRBJ2-1, reads GAGVSQSPSNKVTEKGKDVELRCDPISGHTALYWYRQSLGQGLEFLIYFQGNSAPDKSGLPSDRFSAERTGGSVSTLTIQRTQQEDSAVYLCASSLAGGGRLVEQFFGPGTRLTVL.

The genes are TRBV7-9 and TRBJ2-5; D may be TRBD2 (6 bases). Trimming took off 4 bases at V and 2 bases at J, with 11 bases between the two ends. The CDR3 runs to 14 residues. CDR1 SEHNR and CDR2 FQNEAQ come from the germline V gene (reference sequence). CDR3 nucleotides: TGTGCCAGCAGCTCTAGCGACATACAAGAGACCCAGTACTTC. Its protein product is CASSSSDIQETQYF.

The chain recombines TRBV14 with TRBJ2-5, with 10 bases aligning to TRBD1. V lost 0 bases and J lost 5; bases outside the gene matches: 9. This CDR3 contains 17 residues. Germline loops: CDR1 SGHDN, CDR2 FVKESK. CDR3: CASSQEHGTGEWETQYF. The CDR3, as DNA: TGTGCCAGCAGCCAAGAACATGGGACAGGGGAATGGGAGACCCAGTACTTC.

This chain joins TRBV9 and TRBJ1-6, with D hard to call. The CDR3 runs to 14 residues. The germline V gene encodes CDR1 SGDLS and CDR2 YYNGEE. The V end was cut by 1 base, the J end by 8 bases, with 10 bases between. CDR3 in amino acids: CASSVRTSDSPLHF. CDR3 coding DNA: TGTGCCAGCAGCGTAAGGACTTCGGATTCACCCCTCCACTTT. The variable domain in full, completed from reference TRBV9 and TRBJ1-6, reads DSGVTQTPKHLITATGQRVTLRCSPRSGDLSVYWYQQSLDQGLQFLIQYYNGEERAKGNILERFSAQQFPDLHSELNLSSLELGDSALYFCASSVRTSDSPLHFGNGTRLTVT.

The chain combines TRBV5-1 with TRBJ1-1; 8 bases map to TRBD1. Germline loops: CDR1 SGHRS, CDR2 YFSETQ. The trim removed 3 bases at V and 2 bases at J, leaving 3 bases unmatched. The CDR3 contains 14 residues. The CDR3 spells CASSSQGVNTEAFF. CDR3 DNA sequence: TGCGCCAGCAGCTCACAGGGGGTTAACACTGAAGCTTTCTTT.

The rearrangement joins TRBV2 to TRBJ1-1, with a weak D call TRBD1 (6 bases). CDR3 length equals 13 residues. With 4 bases removed from V and 2 bases from J, the gap between germline ends came to 8 bases. Looked up from germline, CDR1 is SNHLY and CDR2 is FYNNEI. The CDR3 region has the DNA TGTGCCAGCAGTGGGACAGCCAACACTGAAGCTTTCTTT. Amino acids: CASSGTANTEAFF.

The rearrangement joins TRBV2 to TRBJ1-1; the D gene is possibly TRBD1 (5 bases). Germline values: CDR1 SNHLY, CDR2 FYNNEI. Trimming stripped 5 bases from V and 1 base from J, with 8 bases between. There are 13 residues in the CDR3. The CDR3 nucleotides are TGTGCCAGCAGTTTCCAGGGGAACACTGAAGCTTTCTTT. Protein sequence: CASSFQGNTEAFF.

This clone showed up just a few times. The gene calls are TRBV10-1 and TRBJ2-1; D remains unclear. The CDR3 sequence is 14 residues long. The V gene's germline CDR1 is WNHNN and CDR2 SYGVQD (reference sequence). V lost 5 bases and J 2 bases, leaving 10 bases between the germline ends. The CDR3 reads CASSSISPYNEQFF. The CDR3 region has the DNA TGCGCCAGCAGTTCTATCTCGCCCTACAATGAGCAGTTCTTC.

The J gene is TRBJ2-7, the V gene TRBV9; D may be TRBD2 (6 bases). The V gene lost 4 bases and the J gene lost 2 bases, with 16 bases spanning the gap. Germline CDR1 reads SGDLS; CDR2 reads YYNGEE. CDR3 length equals 15 residues. CDR3 coding DNA: TGTGCCAGCAGCCCCCTCGGAGGGGTAACCTACGAGCAGTACTTC. This gives the protein CASSPLGGVTYEQYF.

This rearrangement joins TRBV5-6 to TRBJ2-2, with 9 bases fitting TRBD1. After removal of 5 bases from V and 6 bases from J, the junction contained 8 bases not matched to a gene. The CDR3 is 15 residues long. Germline values: CDR1 SGHDT, CDR2 YYEEEE. This CDR3 is CASRTGTGRAGELFF. For the CDR3, the DNA is TGTGCCAGCAGAACCGGGACAGGGAGGGCCGGGGAGCTGTTTTTT.

This clone was detected only once. The chain is built from TRBV7-2 and TRBJ2-1; 8 positions match TRBD2. V was pared by 5 bases and J by 2 bases, with 5 bases of the junction left unmatched. Germline V gene data show CDR1 as SGHTA and CDR2 as FQGNSA. There are 15 residues in the CDR3. CDR3 bases: TGTGCCAGCAGCCTTAGCGGGACTACCTACAATGAGCAGTTCTTC. Protein product: CASSLSGTTYNEQFF.

The rearrangement uses TRBV18 and TRBJ1-2; 7 bases are shared with TRBD1. This CDR3 contains 14 residues. V lost 3 bases, J lost 6 bases, and 7 bases stayed unmatched. Germline V gene sequence: CDR1 KGHSH, CDR2 LQKENI. CDR3 sequence: CASSPTGNWDGYTF. The DNA for the CDR3 is TGTGCCAGCTCACCGACAGGGAATTGGGATGGCTACACCTTC.